This TCR beta chain was documented in a study of CDR3 diversity in severe acne. The CDR3 contains 15 residues. CDR1 and CDR2 from the germline V gene are MGHDK and SYGVNS. In TCRdb, the PCR reads were re-called with MiXCR into one record per CDR3 protein. The sample records some 90,000 distinct CDR3 sequences, approximately 52% being singletons. The V call is TRBV25-1, the J call TRBJ2-7, with D possibly being TRBD1 or TRBD2 (5 bases each). The end of the DNA fits TRBJ2-1 better, so the J call may be wrong. The sequence was obtained from a male donor in good health, serving as a control. Material: blood. CDR3 sequence (DNA): TGTGCCAGCAGTGAGACAGAGCGGACCAACAATGAGCAGTTCTTC. Its translation: CASSETERTNNEQFF.